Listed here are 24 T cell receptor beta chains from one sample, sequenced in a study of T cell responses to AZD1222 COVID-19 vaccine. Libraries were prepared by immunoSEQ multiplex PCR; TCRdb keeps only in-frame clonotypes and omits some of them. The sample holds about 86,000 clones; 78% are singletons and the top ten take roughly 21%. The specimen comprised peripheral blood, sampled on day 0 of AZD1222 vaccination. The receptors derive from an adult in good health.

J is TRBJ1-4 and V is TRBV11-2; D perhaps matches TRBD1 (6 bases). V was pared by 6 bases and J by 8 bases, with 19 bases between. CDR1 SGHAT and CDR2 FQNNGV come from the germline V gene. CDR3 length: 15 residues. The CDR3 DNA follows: TGTGCCAGCAGAAGGCTCCAGGGGCGGAGGGAAAAACTGTTTTTT. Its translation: CASRRLQGRREKLFF.

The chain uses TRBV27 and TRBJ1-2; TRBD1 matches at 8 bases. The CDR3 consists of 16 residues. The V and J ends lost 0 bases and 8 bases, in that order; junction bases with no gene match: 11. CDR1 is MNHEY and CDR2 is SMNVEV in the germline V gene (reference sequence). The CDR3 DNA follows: TGTGCCAGCAGTTTATCGCCCTGGGACAGGTCGATCGGCTACACCTTC. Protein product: CASSLSPWDRSIGYTF.

CDR3 nucleotide sequence: TGTGCCAGCAGCTACGACAGGGTTACCTACAATGAGCAGTTCTTC. It translates to CASSYDRVTYNEQFF. The chain recombines TRBV6-5 with TRBJ2-1, with TRBD1 matching 7 bases. This CDR3 region has 15 residues. Germline CDR1 is MNHEY and CDR2 is SVGAGI. Unmatched junction bases numbered 7, after V lost 6 bases and J lost 2 bases.

The CDR3 here is CASSVSADTIYF. The CDR3 nucleotides are TGTGCCAGCAGCGTCTCGGCGGACACCATATATTTT. The chain uses TRBV9 and TRBJ1-3; D ambiguous. V was shortened by 2 bases and J by 8 bases, with 8 bases between the two germline ends. Germline V lookup: CDR1 SGDLS, CDR2 YYNGEE. There are 12 residues in the CDR3.

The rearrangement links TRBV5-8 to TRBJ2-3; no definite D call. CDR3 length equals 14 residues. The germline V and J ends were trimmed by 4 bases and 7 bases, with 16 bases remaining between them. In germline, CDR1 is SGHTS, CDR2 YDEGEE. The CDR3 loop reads CASSQDRLVHTQYF. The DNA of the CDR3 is TGTGCCAGCAGCCAGGACCGGTTGGTACATACGCAGTATTTT.

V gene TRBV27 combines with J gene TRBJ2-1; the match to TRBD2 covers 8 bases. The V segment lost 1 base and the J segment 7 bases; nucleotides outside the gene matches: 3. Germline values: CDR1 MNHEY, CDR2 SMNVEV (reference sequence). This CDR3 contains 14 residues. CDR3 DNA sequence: TGTGCCAGCAGTTTATTCGGGAGGGAGAATGAGCAGTTCTTC. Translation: CASSLFGRENEQFF.

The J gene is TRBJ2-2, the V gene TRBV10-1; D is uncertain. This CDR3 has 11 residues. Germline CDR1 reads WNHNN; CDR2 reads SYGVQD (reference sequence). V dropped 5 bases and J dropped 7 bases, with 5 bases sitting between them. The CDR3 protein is CASSPGGELFF. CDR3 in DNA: TGCGCCAGCAGTCCGGGCGGGGAGCTGTTTTTT.

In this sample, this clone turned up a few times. The chain's CDR3 is CASSPPGLAGEVSDTQYF. DNA for the CDR3: TGTGCCAGCAGTCCGCCGGGACTAGCGGGAGAGGTCTCAGATACGCAGTATTTT. This rearrangement joins TRBV27 to TRBJ2-3; 14 positions match TRBD2. The CDR3 is 18 residues long. V shed 5 bases, J shed 4 bases, and the junction held 11 bases outside the gene matches. In germline, CDR1 is MNHEY, CDR2 SMNVEV (reference sequence).

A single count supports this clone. CDR3 sequence reads: CASRKLAGGPGYNEQFF. DNA of the CDR3: TGTGCCAGCAGAAAACTAGCGGGAGGGCCAGGGTACAATGAGCAGTTCTTC. The chain is built from TRBV7-2 and TRBJ2-1, with TRBD2 matching over 13 bases. Trimming took 6 bases from V and 4 from J; bases not matched to a gene: 9. CDR3 length: 17 residues. From germline, CDR1 is SGHTA and CDR2 FQGNSA.

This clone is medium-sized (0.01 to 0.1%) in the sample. The CDR3 protein is CASSFGVLMNTEAFF. The CDR3 DNA reads as TGTGCCAGCAGCTTTGGGGTGCTCATGAACACTGAAGCTTTCTTT. The chain is built from TRBV7-2 and TRBJ1-1; D is unresolved. Deletions cut 3 bases from V and 0 bases from J, with 11 bases between. Germline CDR1 and CDR2: SGHTA and FQGNSA. The CDR3 extends over 15 amino acids. Filled out from reference TRBV7-2 and TRBJ1-1, the complete variable domain reads GAGVSQSPSNKVTEKGKDVELRCDPISGHTALYWYRQSLGQGLEFLIYFQGNSAPDKSGLPSDRFSAERTGGSVSTLTIQRTQQEDSAVYLCASSFGVLMNTEAFFGQGTRLTVV.

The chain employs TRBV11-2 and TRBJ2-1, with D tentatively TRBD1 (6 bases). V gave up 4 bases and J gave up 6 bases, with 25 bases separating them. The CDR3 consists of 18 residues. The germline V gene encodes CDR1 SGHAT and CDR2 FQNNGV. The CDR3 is CASSWLLRRQERFNEQFF. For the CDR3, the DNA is TGTGCCAGCAGCTGGCTCCTCCGAAGACAGGAAAGATTCAATGAGCAGTTCTTC. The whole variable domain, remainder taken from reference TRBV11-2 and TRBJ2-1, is EAGVAQSPRYKIIEKRQSVAFWCNPISGHATLYWYQQILGQGPKLLIQFQNNGVVDDSQLPKDRFSAERLKGVDSTLKIQPAKLEDSAVYLCASSWLLRRQERFNEQFFGPGTRLTVL.

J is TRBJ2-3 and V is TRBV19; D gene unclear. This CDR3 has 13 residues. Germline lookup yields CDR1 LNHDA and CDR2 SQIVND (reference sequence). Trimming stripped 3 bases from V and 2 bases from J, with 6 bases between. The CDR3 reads CASSMEYTDTQYF. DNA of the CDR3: TGTGCCAGTAGTATGGAATACACAGATACGCAGTATTTT.

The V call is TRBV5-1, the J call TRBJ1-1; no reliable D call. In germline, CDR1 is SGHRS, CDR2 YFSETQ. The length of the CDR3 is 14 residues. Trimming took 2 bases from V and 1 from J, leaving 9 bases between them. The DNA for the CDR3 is TGCGCCAGCAGCTTCGGAGGAGGGAACACTGAAGCTTTCTTT. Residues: CASSFGGGNTEAFF. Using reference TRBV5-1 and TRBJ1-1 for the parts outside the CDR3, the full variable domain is KAGVTQTPRYLIKTRGQQVTLSCSPISGHRSVSWYQQTPGQGLQFLFEYFSETQRNKGNFPGRFSGRQFSNSRSEMNVSTLELGDSALYLCASSFGGGNTEAFFGQGTRLTVV.

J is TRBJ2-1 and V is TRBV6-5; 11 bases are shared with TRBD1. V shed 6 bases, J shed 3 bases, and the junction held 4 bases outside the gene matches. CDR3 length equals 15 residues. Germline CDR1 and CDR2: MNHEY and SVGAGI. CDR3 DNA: TGTGCCAGCAGGATGGGACAGGGGGGCTACAATGAGCAGTTCTTC. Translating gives CASRMGQGGYNEQFF.

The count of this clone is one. CDR3 in amino acids: CASSQGVGDNTIYF. DNA for the CDR3: TGTGCCAGCAGCCAAGGAGTAGGGGACAACACCATATATTTT. The chain uses TRBV4-2 and TRBJ1-3; D might be TRBD1 (5 bases). The CDR3 extends over 14 amino acids. The V end lost 1 base, the J end lost 7 bases, and 11 bases lay between the germline ends. Looked up from germline, CDR1 is LGHNA and CDR2 is YNFKEQ.

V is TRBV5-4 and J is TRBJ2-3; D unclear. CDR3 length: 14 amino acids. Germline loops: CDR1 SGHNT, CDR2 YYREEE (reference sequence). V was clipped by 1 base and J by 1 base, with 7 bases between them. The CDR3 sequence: CASSLIQGTDTQYF. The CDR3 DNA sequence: TGTGCCAGCAGCTTGATCCAGGGCACAGATACGCAGTATTTT.

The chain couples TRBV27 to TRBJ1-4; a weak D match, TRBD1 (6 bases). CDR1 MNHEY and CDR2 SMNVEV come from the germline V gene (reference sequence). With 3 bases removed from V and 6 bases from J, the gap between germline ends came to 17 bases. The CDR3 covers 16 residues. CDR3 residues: CASSLSFSRGDEKLFF. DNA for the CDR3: TGTGCCAGCAGTTTGTCATTTTCCAGGGGTGATGAAAAACTGTTTTTT. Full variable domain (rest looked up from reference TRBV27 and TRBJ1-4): EAQVTQNPRYLITVTGKKLTVTCSQNMNHEYMSWYRQDPGLGLRQIYYSMNVEVTDKGDVPEGYKVSRKEKRNFPLILESPSPNQTSLYFCASSLSFSRGDEKLFFGSGTQLSVL.

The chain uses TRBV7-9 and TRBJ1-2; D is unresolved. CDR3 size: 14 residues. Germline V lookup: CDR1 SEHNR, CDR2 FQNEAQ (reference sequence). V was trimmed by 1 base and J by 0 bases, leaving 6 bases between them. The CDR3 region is CASSLGSANYGYTF. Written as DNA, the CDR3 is TGTGCCAGCAGCTTAGGCTCAGCTAACTATGGCTACACCTTC.

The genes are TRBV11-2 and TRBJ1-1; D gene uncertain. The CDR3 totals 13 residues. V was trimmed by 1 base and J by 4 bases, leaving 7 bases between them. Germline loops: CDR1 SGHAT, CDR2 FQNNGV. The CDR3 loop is CASSLVGFTEAFF. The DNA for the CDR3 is TGTGCCAGCAGCTTAGTGGGTTTCACTGAAGCTTTCTTT.

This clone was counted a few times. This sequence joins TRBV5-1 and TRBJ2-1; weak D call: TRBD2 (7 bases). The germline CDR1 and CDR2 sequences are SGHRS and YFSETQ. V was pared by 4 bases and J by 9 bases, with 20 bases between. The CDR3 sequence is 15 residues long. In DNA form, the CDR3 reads TGCGCCAGCAGCCTAGGGCGGGGGCGACTCGGTGAGCAGTTCTTC. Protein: CASSLGRGRLGEQFF.

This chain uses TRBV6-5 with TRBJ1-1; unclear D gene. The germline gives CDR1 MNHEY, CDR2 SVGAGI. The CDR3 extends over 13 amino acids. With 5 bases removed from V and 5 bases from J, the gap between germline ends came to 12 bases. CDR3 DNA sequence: TGTGCCAGCAGTCGTCTGGACGGGACTGAAGCTTTCTTT. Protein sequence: CASSRLDGTEAFF.

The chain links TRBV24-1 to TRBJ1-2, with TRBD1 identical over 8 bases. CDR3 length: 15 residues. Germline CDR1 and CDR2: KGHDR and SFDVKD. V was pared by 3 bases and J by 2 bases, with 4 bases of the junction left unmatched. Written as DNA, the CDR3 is TGTGCCACCAGTGATCCGGACAGGGCGAACTATGGCTACACCTTC. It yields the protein CATSDPDRANYGYTF.

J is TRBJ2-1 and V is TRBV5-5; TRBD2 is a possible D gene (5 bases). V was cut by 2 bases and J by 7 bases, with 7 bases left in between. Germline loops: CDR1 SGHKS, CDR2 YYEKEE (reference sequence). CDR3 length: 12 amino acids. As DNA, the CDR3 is TGTGCCAGCAGCTTCCTAGCTAATGAGCAGTTCTTC. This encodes CASSFLANEQFF.

The CDR3 nucleotides are TGTGCCAGCAGCTTAGCCGGGCTAGCGGCCTACGAGCAGTACTTC. Translation: CASSLAGLAAYEQYF. The rearrangement uses TRBV7-2 and TRBJ2-7, with 7 bases lining up with TRBD2. The CDR3 spans 15 residues. Germline V gene sequence: CDR1 SGHTA, CDR2 FQGNSA. The J segment lost 2 bases and the V segment lost 0 bases, leaving 4 bases of the junction unmatched.